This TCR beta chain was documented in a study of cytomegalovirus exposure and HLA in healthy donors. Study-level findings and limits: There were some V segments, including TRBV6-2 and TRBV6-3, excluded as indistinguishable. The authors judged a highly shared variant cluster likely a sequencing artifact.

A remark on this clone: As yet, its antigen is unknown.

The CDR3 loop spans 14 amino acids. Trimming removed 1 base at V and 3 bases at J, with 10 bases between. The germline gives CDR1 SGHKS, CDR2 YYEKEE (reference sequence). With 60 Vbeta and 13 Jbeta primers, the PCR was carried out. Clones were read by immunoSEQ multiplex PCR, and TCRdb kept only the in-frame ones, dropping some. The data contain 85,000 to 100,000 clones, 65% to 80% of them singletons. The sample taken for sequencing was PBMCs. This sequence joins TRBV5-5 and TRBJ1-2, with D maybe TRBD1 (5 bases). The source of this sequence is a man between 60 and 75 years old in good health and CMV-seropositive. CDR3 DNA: TGTGCCAGCAGCTTGACAGGCAGGGACTATGGCTACACCTTC. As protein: CASSLTGRDYGYTF. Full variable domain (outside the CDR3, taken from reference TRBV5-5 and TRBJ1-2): DAGVTQSPTHLIKTRGQQVTLRCSPISGHKSVSWYQQVLGQGPQFIFQYYEKEERGRGNFPDRFSARQFPNYSSELNVNALLLGDSALYLCASSLTGRDYGYTFGSGTRLTVV.